These 28 T cell receptor beta chains came from one sample sequenced in a study of T cell responses to AZD1222 COVID-19 vaccine. Method: immunoSEQ multiplex PCR; TCRdb's copy keeps in-frame clones and lacks some. The sample records some 120,000 clones, roughly nine tenths being singletons. This sample comprised peripheral blood, obtained on day 0 of AZD1222 vaccination. The source of these receptors is an adult in good health.

The chain uses TRBV4-1 and TRBJ1-4; possibly TRBD1 for D (5 bases). V lost 0 bases to trimming and J lost 7 bases, with 12 bases between them. Germline loops: CDR1 MGHRA, CDR2 YSYEKL. The CDR3 loop spans 15 amino acids. Here the CDR3 reads CASSQDRVFGEKLFF. In DNA form, the CDR3 reads TGCGCCAGCAGCCAAGACAGGGTCTTTGGTGAAAAACTGTTTTTT.

V and J are TRBV10-1 and TRBJ1-1, with D perhaps matching TRBD1 (5 bases). Per the germline V gene, CDR1 is WNHNN and CDR2 is SYGVQD (reference sequence). The CDR3 is made up of 14 amino acids. Between the trimmed V and J ends, which lost 5 bases and 6 bases, there was a span of 16 bases. CDR3 amino acids: CASSTWGRGAEAFF. CDR3 nucleotide sequence: TGCGCCAGCAGTACCTGGGGAAGGGGAGCTGAAGCTTTCTTT.

This chain uses TRBV28 with TRBJ1-5; no firm D call. The V and J ends lost 7 bases and 2 bases respectively, with 15 bases between them. This CDR3 has 15 amino acids. The V gene's germline CDR1 is MDHEN and CDR2 SYDVKM. The CDR3 sequence is CASTVSGVGNQPQHF. The CDR3 DNA reads as TGTGCCAGCACCGTAAGTGGGGTAGGCAATCAGCCCCAGCATTTT.

This clone was seen only a few times. The chain couples TRBV25-1 to TRBJ2-5; TRBD1 aligns across 9 bases. V was clipped by 6 bases and J by 5 bases; unmatched bases: 10. Germline CDR1 and CDR2: MGHDK and SYGVNS. The CDR3 consists of 15 residues. The CDR3 bases are TGTGCCAGCAGGGTGAGGGACAGGGACCTTGAGACCCAGTACTTC. This translates into CASRVRDRDLETQYF.

V is TRBV20-1 and J is TRBJ1-5; TRBD1 might be the D (5 bases). Trimming cost V 3 bases and J 3 bases, with 12 bases left between them. The CDR3 has 14 amino acids. CDR1 is DFQATT and CDR2 is SNEGSKA in the germline V gene (reference sequence). CDR3 protein: CSASAGFVNQPQHF. CDR3 bases: TGCAGTGCTAGTGCAGGGTTTGTCAATCAGCCCCAGCATTTT.

The chain couples TRBV3-1 (or the pseudogene TRBV3-2) to TRBJ1-6; TRBD1 aligns across 7 bases. CDR3 length: 17 residues. Trimming at V came to 4 bases and at J to 5 bases, leaving 11 bases not matched to a gene. CDR1 is LGHDT and CDR2 is YNNKEL in the germline V gene (reference sequence). The CDR3: CASSLPSGGRNNSPLHF. CDR3 nucleotides: TGTGCCAGCAGCCTCCCATCAGGGGGAAGGAATAATTCACCCCTCCACTTT.

This clone was detected only once. J is TRBJ2-1 and V is TRBV6-5, with 12 bases aligning to TRBD2. Germline-derived CDR1 and CDR2 are MNHEY and SVGAGI. Trimming at V came to 3 bases and at J to 6 bases, leaving 6 bases not matched to a gene. The CDR3 has 16 amino acids. The CDR3 bases are TGTGCCAGCAGTTATTCGCTAGCGGGAGGGAGCAATGAGCAGTTCTTC. This sequence encodes CASSYSLAGGSNEQFF.

This rearrangement joins TRBV29-1 to TRBJ1-1, with D possibly TRBD1 on 5 matching bases. The CDR3 sequence is 10 residues long. V lost 7 bases and J lost 6, with 9 bases in between. Germline V CDR1 and CDR2: SQVTM, ANQGSEA. The CDR3 loop is CSAGPAEAFF. The CDR3 bases are TGCAGCGCGGGACCGGCTGAAGCTTTCTTT.

This chain uses TRBV7-9 with TRBJ2-7; D could derive from TRBD1 or TRBD2 (5 bases each). The CDR3 loop spans 18 amino acids. Trimming cost V 2 bases and J 3 bases, with 23 bases left between them. The germline CDR1 and CDR2 sequences are SEHNR and FQNEAQ (reference sequence). For the CDR3, the DNA is TGTGCCAGCAGCTTATCGGGGCCTCAAAAAAAGGGGATCTACGAGCAGTACTTC. It codes for CASSLSGPQKKGIYEQYF.

The V call is TRBV5-6, the J call TRBJ2-7; 9 bases are shared with TRBD2. Per the germline V gene, CDR1 is SGHDT and CDR2 is YYEEEE. CDR3 length: 15 residues. Trimming at V came to 2 bases and at J to 5 bases, leaving 8 bases not matched to a gene. CDR3: CASSFGAGGPNEQYF. The CDR3 coding sequence is TGTGCCAGCAGCTTCGGCGCGGGAGGGCCGAACGAGCAGTACTTC.

The V gene is TRBV28, the J gene TRBJ2-2; TRBD1 agrees at 7 bases. The V gene's germline CDR1 is MDHEN and CDR2 SYDVKM. V dropped 5 bases and J dropped 5; count of bases not matched to a gene: 5. This CDR3 spans 14 amino acids. CDR3 bases: TGTGCCAGCAGTGTGGGACAGCTGACCGGGGAGCTGTTTTTT. Translating it yields CASSVGQLTGELFF.

V usage is TRBV6-5 and J usage is TRBJ1-5; no clear D gene. The germline V gene encodes CDR1 MNHEY and CDR2 SVGAGI. The CDR3 runs 13 residues. The V and J ends lost 6 bases and 4 bases respectively, with 10 bases between them. The CDR3 spells CASSRRENQPQHF. The CDR3 DNA follows: TGTGCCAGCAGCCGCCGGGAAAATCAGCCCCAGCATTTT.

The gene calls are TRBV9 and TRBJ1-1; D may be TRBD1 (6 bases). Between the trimmed V and J ends, which lost 3 bases and 8 bases, there was a span of 11 bases. Germline assignment: CDR1 SGDLS and CDR2 YYNGEE. The CDR3 sequence is 12 residues long. CDR3 loop: CASSATGREAFF. The CDR3 region has the DNA TGTGCCAGCAGCGCAACAGGGCGCGAAGCTTTCTTT.

The rearrangement joins TRBV28 to TRBJ1-2; perhaps TRBD1 as D (5 bases). Trimming removed 3 bases from V and 2 bases from J, with 10 bases in between. Germline CDR1 and CDR2: MDHEN and SYDVKM. The CDR3 length is 14 residues. This CDR3 reads CASSFIGTNYGYTF. CDR3 DNA: TGTGCCAGCAGTTTTATCGGGACGAACTATGGCTACACCTTC.

This chain connects TRBV7-8 to TRBJ1-5; D not resolved. The CDR3 runs to 16 residues. Germline V CDR1 and CDR2: SGHVS, FQNEAQ. Trimming shortened V by 5 bases and J by 2 bases, and 16 bases separated the two germline ends. CDR3 coding DNA: TGTGCCAGCAGCGACCGTTGGGGATCTGGCAATCAGCCCCAGCATTTT. Translating gives CASSDRWGSGNQPQHF.

This rearrangement joins TRBV30 to TRBJ1-5; 8 positions match TRBD1. The CDR3 is 14 residues long. Germline CDR1 and CDR2: GTSNPN and SVGIG (reference sequence). The J segment lost 5 bases and the V segment lost 1 base, leaving 4 bases of the junction unmatched. The CDR3 DNA follows: TGTGCCTGGAGTGACGGGACAGGCTATCAGCCCCAGCATTTT. Its protein is CAWSDGTGYQPQHF. The variable domain in full, completed from reference TRBV30 and TRBJ1-5, reads SQTIHQWPATLVQPVGSPLSLECTVEGTSNPNLYWYRQAAGRGLQLLFYSVGIGQISSEVPQNLSASRPQDRQFILSSKKLLLSDSGFYLCAWSDGTGYQPQHFGDGTRLSIL.

The chain links TRBV12-5 to TRBJ1-1; D not certain. The CDR3 has 16 amino acids. CDR1 is LGHNT and CDR2 is FRNRAP in the germline V gene. V lost 2 bases and J lost 0, with 13 bases in between. For the CDR3, the DNA is TGTGCTAGTGGTTTGAGGGCGGGCCGCATGAACACTGAAGCTTTCTTT. It encodes CASGLRAGRMNTEAFF.

This clone was picked up one time. The chain links TRBV2 to TRBJ1-1; TRBD1 might be the D (5 bases). Trimming took off 3 bases at V and 14 bases at J, with 19 bases between the two ends. CDR1 SNHLY and CDR2 FYNNEI come from the germline V gene. The CDR3 length is 13 residues. The CDR3 DNA reads TGTGCCAGCAGTGAGAGCAGGGACCTAGTATTGTTCTTT. Its protein product is CASSESRDLVLFF. The whole variable domain, remainder taken from reference TRBV2 and TRBJ1-1, is EPEVTQTPSHQVTQMGQEVILRCVPISNHLYFYWYRQILGQKVEFLVSFYNNEISEKSEIFDDQFSVERPDGSNFTLKIRSTKLEDSAMYFCASSESRDLVLFFGQGTRLTVV.

The chain is built from TRBV28 and TRBJ2-7; TRBD2 matches 7 bases. CDR3 length: 13 residues. CDR1 is MDHEN, CDR2 SYDVKM, per germline. V dropped 8 bases and J dropped 1; count of bases not matched to a gene: 5. This CDR3 reads CASDREGSYEQYF. The CDR3, as DNA: TGTGCCAGCGATAGGGAGGGGTCCTACGAGCAGTACTTC.

The V and J genes are TRBV9 and TRBJ1-5; 7 bases line up with TRBD1. Per germline, CDR1 SGDLS and CDR2 YYNGEE. Unmatched junction bases numbered 1, after V lost 3 bases and J lost 4 bases. This CDR3 is 13 amino acids long. The DNA of the CDR3 is TGTGCCAGCAGCGAGGGACAGAATCAGCCCCAGCATTTT. As protein: CASSEGQNQPQHF.

This clone was detected ten times or more. The V gene is TRBV19, the J gene TRBJ1-3; weak D call: TRBD1 (5 bases). The ends were cut back, 9 bases at V and 2 bases at J, with 14 bases in the middle. Germline V gene sequence: CDR1 LNHDA, CDR2 SQIVND (reference sequence). The CDR3 length is 14 residues. The CDR3 protein is CASNGGVAGNTIYF. The CDR3 DNA reads as TGTGCCAGCAACGGAGGGGTCGCTGGAAACACCATATATTTT.

The genes are TRBV10-3 and TRBJ1-1; TRBD1 matches 8 bases. The ends lost 4 bases at V and 2 bases at J; junction bases unmatched: 3. The CDR3 spans 14 residues. Germline V lookup: CDR1 ENHRY, CDR2 SYGVKD. The CDR3 loop reads CAISAGTGNTEAFF. The CDR3 DNA reads TGTGCCATCAGTGCCGGGACAGGAAACACTGAAGCTTTCTTT.

V usage is TRBV3-1 (or the pseudogene TRBV3-2) and J usage is TRBJ2-7; no clear D. The V and J ends lost 2 bases and 0 bases respectively, with 11 bases between them. The CDR3 runs 15 residues. Germline loops: CDR1 LGHDT, CDR2 YNNKEL (reference sequence). The CDR3 coding sequence is TGTGCCAGCAGCCAATTCCGCATCCCCTCCTACGAGCAGTACTTC. This translates into CASSQFRIPSYEQYF.

V gene TRBV3-1 (or the pseudogene TRBV3-2) combines with J gene TRBJ2-2; the D gene is possibly TRBD2 (5 bases). The length of the CDR3 is 12 residues. Germline V CDR1 and CDR2: LGHDT, YNNKEL (reference sequence). V lost 1 base, J lost 13 bases, and 10 bases lay in between. CDR3 nucleotide sequence: TGTGCCAGCAGCCAAGCACAAGGAGGGCTGTTTTTT. This translates into CASSQAQGGLFF.

The chain has TRBV6-5 and TRBJ2-2; D gene unclear. Germline-derived CDR1 and CDR2 are MNHEY and SVGAGI. The CDR3 totals 12 residues. V dropped 7 bases and J dropped 2 bases, with 5 bases sitting between them. The CDR3: CASTFNTGELFF. The CDR3, as DNA: TGTGCCAGCACTTTCAACACCGGGGAGCTGTTTTTT.

The rearrangement uses TRBV4-1 and TRBJ2-3, with TRBD2 identical over 8 bases. CDR3 size: 15 residues. The V segment lost 5 bases and the J segment 4 bases; nucleotides outside the gene matches: 8. Germline CDR1 and CDR2: MGHRA and YSYEKL. CDR3 sequence: CASSYAGGSADTQYF. The CDR3 bases are TGCGCCAGCAGCTATGCGGGAGGATCAGCAGATACGCAGTATTTT.

This chain joins TRBV30 and TRBJ1-2, with D tentatively TRBD1 (5 bases). This CDR3 has 16 amino acids. Germline-derived CDR1 and CDR2 are GTSNPN and SVGIG (reference sequence). Deletions cut 7 bases from V and 4 bases from J, with 25 bases between. CDR3 residues: CAYHTRDREWTYGYTF. For the CDR3, the DNA is TGTGCCTATCATACCCGGGACCGAGAGTGGACCTATGGCTACACCTTC.

V is TRBV27 and J is TRBJ1-1; D not resolved. This CDR3 is built from 13 residues. The ends were cut back, 4 bases at V and 1 base at J, with 7 bases in the middle. Germline assignment: CDR1 MNHEY and CDR2 SMNVEV (reference sequence). CDR3 nucleotide sequence: TGTGCCAGCAGTTCCGACGAGAACACTGAAGCTTTCTTT. This codes for CASSSDENTEAFF.